This T cell receptor beta chain was documented in a study of cytomegalovirus exposure and HLA in healthy donors. The study drew the donors from its approximately 120-subject validation cohort, separate from the roughly 700-subject first cohort. Assay used: immunoSEQ multiplex PCR; TCRdb lists only in-frame clones, some missing. The repertoire holds 250,000 to 350,000 clones, approximately 90% seen once, with 0.92% in the top ten. Whole-study results and caveats: Despite most TCR sequences being rare, some public TCRs occurred in many donors. The classifier reportedly diagnosed cytomegalovirus status with high sensitivity and specificity. According to the study, 150 to 200 TCR beta chains were cytomegalovirus-associated.

Regarding this clone: What it binds is not known.

V was shortened by 6 bases and J by 0 bases, with 9 bases between the two germline ends. The CDR3 consists of 14 residues. Germline CDR1 and CDR2: MNHEY and SMNVEV (reference sequence). The sequenced sample was PBMCs. The rearrangement joins TRBV27 to TRBJ1-5; no clear D gene. The sequence was obtained from a woman in her late teens or twenties in good health and CMV-seronegative. The CDR3 bases are TGTGCCAGCAGGTCGGGAATTAGCAATCAGCCCCAGCATTTT. It is translated as CASRSGISNQPQHF.